This is a list of T cell receptor beta chains from one sample in a study of control samples from healthy donors and cancer patients. Only in-frame clones appear in the TCRdb table, and some are missing; sequencing was by immunoSEQ multiplex PCR. In the table there are about 270,000 clones, approximately 80% of which are singletons. Source material: PBMCs. These receptor sequences come from a woman aged 55 to 70 with lung cancer. The CDR3 runs from the conserved cysteine through the conserved F or W. D genes are given only for firm matches. The size of a clone is reported for some rows only, either as once, few or many, or as a class for expanded clones.

d_gene	v_gene	j_gene	abundance	CDR3aa	CDR3nt
NA	TRBV15	TRBJ1-5	NA	CATSSATVVNQPQHF	TGTGCCACCAGCAGTGCCACAGTCGTCAATCAGCCCCAGCATTTT
NA	TRBV11-2	TRBJ2-1	NA	CASSLDLAGNEQFF	TGTGCCAGCAGCTTAGATCTCGCGGGCAATGAGCAGTTCTTC
NA	TRBV7-3	TRBJ1-5	few	CASSLGLRGSKYGNQPQHF	TGTGCCAGCAGCTTAGGTCTGAGGGGGAGCAAATATGGCAATCAGCCCCAGCATTTT
NA	TRBV5-1	TRBJ2-1	NA	CASSFPGVDEQFF	TGCGCCAGCAGCTTTCCAGGGGTCGATGAGCAGTTCTTC
NA	TRBV18	TRBJ1-3	NA	CASSPFGLSSGNTIYF	TGTGCCAGCTCACCTTTTGGGTTGAGCTCTGGAAACACCATATATTTT
TRBD1	TRBV7-9	TRBJ1-2	NA	CASSPDGTGGSDGYTF	TGTGCCAGCAGCCCAGATGGGACAGGGGGCTCGGATGGCTACACCTTC
NA	TRBV18	TRBJ1-6	once	CASSPGRNSPLHF	TGTGCCAGCTCACCAGGGCGGAATTCACCCCTCCACTTT
NA	TRBV6-2/TRBV6-3	TRBJ2-1	NA	CASSYSTYNEQFF	TGTGCCAGCAGTTACTCAACGTACAATGAGCAGTTCTTC
NA	TRBV18	TRBJ2-7	NA	CASSPPPGYEQYF	TGTGCCAGCTCACCACCGCCCGGCTACGAGCAGTACTTC
NA	TRBV3-1/TRBV3-2	TRBJ1-1	once	CASSFQGSTEAFF	TGTGCCAGCAGTTTCCAGGGGAGCACTGAAGCTTTCTTT
TRBD1	TRBV5-1	TRBJ1-6	NA	CASSLKTGRGSPLHF	TGCGCCAGCAGCTTAAAGACAGGGAGAGGGTCACCCCTCCACTTT
NA	TRBV5-1	TRBJ2-4	NA	CASSFYMAKNIQYF	TGCGCCAGCAGCTTTTATATGGCCAAAAACATTCAGTACTTC
NA	TRBV2	TRBJ2-1	NA	CASRSSGPQFF	TGTGCCAGCAGGAGTTCCGGGCCTCAGTTCTTC
NA	TRBV7-2	TRBJ1-1	NA	CASSLGGFTTEAFF	TGTGCCAGCAGCTTAGGGGGGTTTACCACTGAAGCTTTCTTT
NA	TRBV27	TRBJ1-6	NA	CASSYGRETNSPLHF	TGTGCCAGCAGTTACGGACGGGAGACTAATTCACCCCTCCACTTT
NA	TRBV7-3	TRBJ2-3	NA	CASSLAGPTDTQYF	TGTGCCAGCAGCTTAGCGGGGCCCACAGATACGCAGTATTTT
NA	TRBV6-5	TRBJ1-5	NA	CASSYGTVYSNQPQHF	TGTGCCAGCAGCTACGGGACGGTTTATAGCAATCAGCCCCAGCATTTT
NA	TRBV7-9	TRBJ2-5	NA	CASSSGLGGRETQYF	TGTGCCAGCAGCTCCGGACTGGGGGGACGGGAGACCCAGTACTTC
TRBD1	TRBV10-1	TRBJ2-4	NA	CASSPGQINIQYF	TGCGCCAGCAGCCCGGGACAGATAAACATTCAGTACTTC
NA	TRBV19	TRBJ2-2	NA	CASGMTGRLFF	TGTGCCAGTGGGATGACAGGAAGGCTGTTTTTT
TRBD2	TRBV27	TRBJ2-1	NA	CASSLREGSYNEQFF	TGTGCCAGCAGTTTACGGGAGGGCTCCTACAATGAGCAGTTCTTC
NA	TRBV3-1/TRBV3-2	TRBJ2-2	once	CASSGRRQSGELFF	TGTGCCAGCAGCGGACGAAGACAGTCCGGGGAGCTGTTTTTT
NA	TRBV7-8	TRBJ2-1	NA	CASRPRRDTLRGMFF	TGTGCCAGCAGACCGCGCCGGGACACCCTTAGGGGCATGTTCTTC
NA	TRBV24-1	TRBJ1-5	NA	CATSGQFNQPQHF	TGTGCCACCAGTGGACAGTTCAATCAGCCCCAGCATTTT